This T cell receptor (beta chain) was identified in a study of shared clonotypes between healthy human individuals. Measured with immunoSEQ multiplex PCR; TCRdb has only the in-frame clones, and not every one. The sample has roughly 500,000 clones, over 60% seen once. To note about this clone: Its antigen is unidentified.

The study, taken as a whole, reports: Clonotype sharing among donors likely depends on sequencing depth.

The sequence came from a woman aged 40 to 55 in good health. Some clones in this sample may be carry-over from other donors' samples. Specimen: PBMCs.

The CDR3 spells CASSLARTSGSTDTQYF. DNA of the CDR3: TGTGCCAGCAGCTTAGCCCGGACTAGCGGGAGCACAGATACGCAGTATTTT. The V gene is TRBV11-2, the J gene TRBJ2-3; 11 nucleotides align to TRBD2. The CDR3 spans 17 residues. V lost 1 base, J lost 0 bases, and 3 bases stayed unmatched. CDR1 is SGHAT, CDR2 FQNNGV, per germline.